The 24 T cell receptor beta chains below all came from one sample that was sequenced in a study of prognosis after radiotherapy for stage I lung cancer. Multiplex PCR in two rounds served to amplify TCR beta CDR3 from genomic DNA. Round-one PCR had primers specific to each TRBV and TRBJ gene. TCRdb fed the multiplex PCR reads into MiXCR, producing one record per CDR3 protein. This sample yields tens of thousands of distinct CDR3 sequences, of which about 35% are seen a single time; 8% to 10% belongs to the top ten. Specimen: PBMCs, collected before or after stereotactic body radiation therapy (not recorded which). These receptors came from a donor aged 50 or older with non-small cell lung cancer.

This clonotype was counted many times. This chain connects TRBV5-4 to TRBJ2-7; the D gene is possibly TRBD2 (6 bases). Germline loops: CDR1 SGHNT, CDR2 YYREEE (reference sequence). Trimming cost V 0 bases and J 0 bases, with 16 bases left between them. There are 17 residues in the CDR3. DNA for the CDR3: TGTGCCAGCAGCTTGGCCGGGGGTTGGGGAAGCTCCTACGAGCAGTACTTC. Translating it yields CASSLAGGWGSSYEQYF. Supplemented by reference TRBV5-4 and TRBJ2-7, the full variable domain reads ETGVTQSPTHLIKTRGQQVTLRCSSQSGHNTVSWYQQALGQGPQFIFQYYREEENGRGNFPPRFSGLQFPNYSSELNVNALELDDSALYLCASSLAGGWGSSYEQYFGPGTRLTVT.

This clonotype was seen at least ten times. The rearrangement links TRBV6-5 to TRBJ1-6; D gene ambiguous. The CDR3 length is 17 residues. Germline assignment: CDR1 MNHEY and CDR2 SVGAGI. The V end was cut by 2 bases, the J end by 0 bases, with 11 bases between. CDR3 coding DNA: TGTGCCAGCAGTTACATCCCCCGGAGCTCCTATAATTCACCCCTCCACTTT. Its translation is CASSYIPRSSYNSPLHF.

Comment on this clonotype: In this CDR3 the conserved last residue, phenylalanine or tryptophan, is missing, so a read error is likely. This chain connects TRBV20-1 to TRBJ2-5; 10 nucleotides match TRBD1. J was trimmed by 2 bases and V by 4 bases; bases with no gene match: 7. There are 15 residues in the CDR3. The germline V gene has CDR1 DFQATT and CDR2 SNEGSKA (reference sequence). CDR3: CSANIPGQGQETQYL. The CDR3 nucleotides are TGCAGTGCTAATATACCGGGACAGGGGCAAGAGACCCAGTACCTC.

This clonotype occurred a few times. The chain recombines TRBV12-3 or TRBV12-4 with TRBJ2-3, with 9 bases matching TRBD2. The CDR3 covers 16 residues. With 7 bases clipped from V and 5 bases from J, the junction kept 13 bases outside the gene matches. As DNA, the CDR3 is TGTGCCAGCATTCCAGGGGGAGCGGGAGGTAAAGATACGCAGTATTTT. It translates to CASIPGGAGGKDTQYF.

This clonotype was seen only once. The CDR3 region has the DNA TGTGCCAGCAAACTCGCATGTAACACCGGGGAGCTGTTTTTT. This gives the protein CASKLACNTGELFF. The chain uses TRBV2 and TRBJ2-2; D is undetermined. Germline V gives CDR1 SNHLY, CDR2 FYNNEI. The CDR3 totals 14 residues. V was pared by 7 bases and J by 2 bases, with 11 bases between. Full variable domain (outside the CDR3, taken from reference TRBV2 and TRBJ2-2): EPEVTQTPSHQVTQMGQEVILRCVPISNHLYFYWYRQILGQKVEFLVSFYNNEISEKSEIFDDQFSVERPDGSNFTLKIRSTKLEDSAMYFCASKLACNTGELFFGEGSRLTVL.

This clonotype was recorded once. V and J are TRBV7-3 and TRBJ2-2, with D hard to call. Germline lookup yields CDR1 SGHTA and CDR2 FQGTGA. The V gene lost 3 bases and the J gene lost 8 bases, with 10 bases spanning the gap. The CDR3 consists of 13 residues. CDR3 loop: CASSLHTGGELFF. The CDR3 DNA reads TGTGCCAGCAGCTTGCATACCGGGGGGGAGCTGTTTTTT. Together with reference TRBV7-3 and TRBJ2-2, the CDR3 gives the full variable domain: GAGVSQTPSNKVTEKGKYVELRCDPISGHTALYWYRQSLGQGPEFLIYFQGTGAADDSGLPNDRFFAVRPEGSVSTLKIQRTERGDSAVYLCASSLHTGGELFFGEGSRLTVL.

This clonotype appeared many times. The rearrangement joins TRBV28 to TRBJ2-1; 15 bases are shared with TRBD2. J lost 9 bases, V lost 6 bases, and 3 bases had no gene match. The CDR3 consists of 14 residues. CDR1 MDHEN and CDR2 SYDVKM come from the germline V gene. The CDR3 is CASSRTSGRVEQFF. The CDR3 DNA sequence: TGTGCCAGCAGCCGGACTAGCGGGAGGGTTGAGCAGTTCTTC.

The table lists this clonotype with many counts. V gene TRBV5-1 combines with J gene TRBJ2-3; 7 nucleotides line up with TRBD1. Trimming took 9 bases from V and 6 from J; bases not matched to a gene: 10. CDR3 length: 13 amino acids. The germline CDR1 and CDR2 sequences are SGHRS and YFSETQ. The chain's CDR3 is CATSQGLVDTQYF. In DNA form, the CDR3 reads TGCGCCACCTCACAGGGGTTAGTGGATACGCAGTATTTT. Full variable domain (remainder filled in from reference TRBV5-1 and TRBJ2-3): KAGVTQTPRYLIKTRGQQVTLSCSPISGHRSVSWYQQTPGQGLQFLFEYFSETQRNKGNFPGRFSGRQFSNSRSEMNVSTLELGDSALYLCATSQGLVDTQYFGPGTRLTVL.

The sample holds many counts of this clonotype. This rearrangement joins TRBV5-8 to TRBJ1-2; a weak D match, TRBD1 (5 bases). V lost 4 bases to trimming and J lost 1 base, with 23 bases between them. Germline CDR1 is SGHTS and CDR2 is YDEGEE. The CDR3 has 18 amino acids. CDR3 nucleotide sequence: TGTGCCAGCAGCCCGCGATACGGGACTACGCAATATAACTATGGCTACACCTTC. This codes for CASSPRYGTTQYNYGYTF.

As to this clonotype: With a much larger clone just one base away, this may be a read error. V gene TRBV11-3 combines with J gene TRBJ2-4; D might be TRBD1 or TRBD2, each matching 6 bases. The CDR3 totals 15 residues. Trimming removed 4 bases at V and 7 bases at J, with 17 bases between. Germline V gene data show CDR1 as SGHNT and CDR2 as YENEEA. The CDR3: CASSSPQGGWNIQYF. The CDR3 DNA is TGTGCCAGCAGCTCCCCCCAAGGGGGGTGGAACATTCAGTACTTC.

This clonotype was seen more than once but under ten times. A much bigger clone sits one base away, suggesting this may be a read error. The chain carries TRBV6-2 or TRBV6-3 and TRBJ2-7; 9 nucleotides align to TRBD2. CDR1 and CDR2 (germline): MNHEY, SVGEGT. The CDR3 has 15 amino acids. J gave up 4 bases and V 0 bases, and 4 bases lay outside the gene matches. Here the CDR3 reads CASSYSAGGLYEQYF. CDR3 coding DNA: TGTGCCAGCAGTTACTCGGCGGGAGGGCTGTACGAGCAGTACTTC.

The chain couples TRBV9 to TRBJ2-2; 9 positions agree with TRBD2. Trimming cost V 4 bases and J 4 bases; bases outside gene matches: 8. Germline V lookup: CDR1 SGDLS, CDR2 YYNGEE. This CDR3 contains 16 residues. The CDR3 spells CASSSTSGRSTGELFF. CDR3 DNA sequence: TGTGCCAGCAGCTCTACCAGCGGGAGGTCCACCGGGGAGCTGTTTTTT. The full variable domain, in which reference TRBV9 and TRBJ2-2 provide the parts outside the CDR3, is DSGVTQTPKHLITATGQRVTLRCSPRSGDLSVYWYQQSLDQGLQFLIQYYNGEERAKGNILERFSAQQFPDLHSELNLSSLELGDSALYFCASSSTSGRSTGELFFGEGSRLTVL.

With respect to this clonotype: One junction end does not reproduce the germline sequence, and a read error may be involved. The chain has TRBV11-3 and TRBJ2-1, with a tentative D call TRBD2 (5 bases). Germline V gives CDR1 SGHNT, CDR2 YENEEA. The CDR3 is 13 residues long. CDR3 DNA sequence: TGTGCCAGCAGCTATAGCGTCCGAGAATGGCAGCTCTTC. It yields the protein CASSYSVREWQLF.

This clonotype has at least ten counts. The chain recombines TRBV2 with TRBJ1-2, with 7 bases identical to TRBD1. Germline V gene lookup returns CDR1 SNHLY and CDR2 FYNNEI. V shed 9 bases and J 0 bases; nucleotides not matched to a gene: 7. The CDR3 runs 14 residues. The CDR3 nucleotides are TGTGCCAGTCTGCCGGGACAGACTAACTATGGCTACACCTTC. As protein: CASLPGQTNYGYTF. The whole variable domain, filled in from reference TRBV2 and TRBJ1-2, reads EPEVTQTPSHQVTQMGQEVILRCVPISNHLYFYWYRQILGQKVEFLVSFYNNEISEKSEIFDDQFSVERPDGSNFTLKIRSTKLEDSAMYFCASLPGQTNYGYTFGSGTRLTVV.

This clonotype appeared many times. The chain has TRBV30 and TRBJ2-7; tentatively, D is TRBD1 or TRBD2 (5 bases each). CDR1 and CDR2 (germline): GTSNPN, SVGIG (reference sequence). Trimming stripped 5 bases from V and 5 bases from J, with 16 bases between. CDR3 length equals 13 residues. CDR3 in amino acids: CAWQNGVGDEQYF. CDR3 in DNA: TGTGCCTGGCAAAACGGGGTAGGGGACGAGCAGTACTTC.

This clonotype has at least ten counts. The CDR3 DNA sequence: TGTGCCAGCAGTTACCGGACAGCATTGGGCACTGAAGCTTTCTTT. This codes for CASSYRTALGTEAFF. The rearrangement joins TRBV6-2 or TRBV6-3 to TRBJ1-1; D might be TRBD1 (6 bases). The CDR3 is 15 residues long. CDR1 and CDR2 from the germline V gene are MNHEY and SVGEGT. Trimming cost V 2 bases and J 4 bases, with 14 bases left between them.

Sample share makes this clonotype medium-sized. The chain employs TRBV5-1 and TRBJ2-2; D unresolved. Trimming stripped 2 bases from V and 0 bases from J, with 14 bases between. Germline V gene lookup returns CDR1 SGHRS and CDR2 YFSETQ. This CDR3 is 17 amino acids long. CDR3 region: CASSFSFWLSNTGELFF. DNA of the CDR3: TGCGCCAGCAGCTTTTCTTTCTGGCTATCGAACACCGGGGAGCTGTTTTTT.

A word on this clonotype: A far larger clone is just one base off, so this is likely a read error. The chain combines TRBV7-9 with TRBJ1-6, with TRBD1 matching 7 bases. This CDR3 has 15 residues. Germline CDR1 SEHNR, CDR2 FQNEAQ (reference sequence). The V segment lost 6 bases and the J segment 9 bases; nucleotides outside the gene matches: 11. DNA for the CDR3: TGTGCCAGCAGTGAAAGGGTGACAGGGTTTTCACCCCTCCACTTT. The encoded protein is CASSERVTGFSPLHF.

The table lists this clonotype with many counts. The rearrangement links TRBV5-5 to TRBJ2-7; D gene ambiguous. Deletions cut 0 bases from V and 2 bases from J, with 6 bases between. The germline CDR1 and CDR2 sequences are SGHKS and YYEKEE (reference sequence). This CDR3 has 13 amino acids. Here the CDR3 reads CASSLVRTYEQYF. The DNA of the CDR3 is TGTGCCAGCAGCTTGGTGCGCACCTACGAGCAGTACTTC.

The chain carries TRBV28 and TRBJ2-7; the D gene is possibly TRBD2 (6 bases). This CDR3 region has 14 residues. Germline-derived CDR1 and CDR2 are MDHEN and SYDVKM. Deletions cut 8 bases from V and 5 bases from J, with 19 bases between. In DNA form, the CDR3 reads TGTGCCAGCCGTCATGGGGGGACTGCGGACGAGCAGTACTTC. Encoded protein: CASRHGGTADEQYF.

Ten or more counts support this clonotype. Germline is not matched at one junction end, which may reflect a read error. For the CDR3, the DNA is TGCGCCAGCAGCCAAGAATCTGGGGCCAGGACCTCCTTC. It codes for CASSQESGARTSF. The rearrangement links TRBV4-1 to TRBJ2-1, with D perhaps TRBD1 (5 bases). The CDR3 is 13 residues long. Germline V gene data show CDR1 as MGHRA and CDR2 as YSYEKL.

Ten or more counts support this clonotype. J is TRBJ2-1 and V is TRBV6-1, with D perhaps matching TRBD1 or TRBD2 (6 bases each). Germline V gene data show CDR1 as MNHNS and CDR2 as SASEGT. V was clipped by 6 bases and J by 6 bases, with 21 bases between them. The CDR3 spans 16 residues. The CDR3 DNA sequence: TGTGCCAGCAGAAAGAAGTACAGGGAGGAGGTCAATGAGCAGTTCTTC. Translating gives CASRKKYREEVNEQFF.

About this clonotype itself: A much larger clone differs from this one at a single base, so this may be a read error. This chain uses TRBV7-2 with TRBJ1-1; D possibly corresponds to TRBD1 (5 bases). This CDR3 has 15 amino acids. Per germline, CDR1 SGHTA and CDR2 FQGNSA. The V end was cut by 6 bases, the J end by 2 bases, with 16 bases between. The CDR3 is CASSSGEGLNTEAFF. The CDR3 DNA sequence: TGTGCCAGCAGTTCGGGGGAAGGGCTAAACACTGAAGCTTTCTTT.

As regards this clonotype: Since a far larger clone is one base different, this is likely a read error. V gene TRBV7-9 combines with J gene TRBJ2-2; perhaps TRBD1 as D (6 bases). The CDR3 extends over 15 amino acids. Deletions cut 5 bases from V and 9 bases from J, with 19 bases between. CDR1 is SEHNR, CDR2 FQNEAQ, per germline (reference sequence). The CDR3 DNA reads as TGTGCCAGCAGCCGGGACACCGTCTCCGCCAGGGAGCTGTTTTTT. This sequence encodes CASSRDTVSARELFF.